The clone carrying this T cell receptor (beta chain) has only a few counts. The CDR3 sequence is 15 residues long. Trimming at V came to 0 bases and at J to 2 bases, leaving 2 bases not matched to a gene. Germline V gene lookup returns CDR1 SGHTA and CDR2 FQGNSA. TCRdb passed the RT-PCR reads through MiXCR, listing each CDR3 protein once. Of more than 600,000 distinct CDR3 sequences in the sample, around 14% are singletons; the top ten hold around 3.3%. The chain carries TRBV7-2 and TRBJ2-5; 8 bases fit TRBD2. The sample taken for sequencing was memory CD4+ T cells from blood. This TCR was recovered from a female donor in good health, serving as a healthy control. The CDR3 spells CASSLAGGGQETQYF. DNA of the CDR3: TGTGCCAGCAGCTTAGCCGGGGGGGGGCAAGAGACCCAGTACTTC.